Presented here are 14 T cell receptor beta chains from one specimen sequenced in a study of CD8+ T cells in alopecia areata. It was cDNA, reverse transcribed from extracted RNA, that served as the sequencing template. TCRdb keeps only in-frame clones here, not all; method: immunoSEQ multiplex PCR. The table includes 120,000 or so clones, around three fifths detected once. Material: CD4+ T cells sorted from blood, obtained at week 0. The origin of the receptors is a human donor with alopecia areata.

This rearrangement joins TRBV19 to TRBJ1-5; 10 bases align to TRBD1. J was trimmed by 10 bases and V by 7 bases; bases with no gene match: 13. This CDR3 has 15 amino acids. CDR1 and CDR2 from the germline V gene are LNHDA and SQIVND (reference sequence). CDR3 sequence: CASNEVGDRGTPQHF. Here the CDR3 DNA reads TGTGCCAGTAATGAGGTGGGGGACAGGGGAACCCCCCAGCATTTT.

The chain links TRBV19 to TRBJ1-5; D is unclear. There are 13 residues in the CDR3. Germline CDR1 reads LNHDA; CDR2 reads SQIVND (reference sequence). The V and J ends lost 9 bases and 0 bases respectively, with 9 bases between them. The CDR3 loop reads CASAPYSNQPQHF. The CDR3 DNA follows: TGTGCCAGCGCTCCGTATAGCAATCAGCCCCAGCATTTT.

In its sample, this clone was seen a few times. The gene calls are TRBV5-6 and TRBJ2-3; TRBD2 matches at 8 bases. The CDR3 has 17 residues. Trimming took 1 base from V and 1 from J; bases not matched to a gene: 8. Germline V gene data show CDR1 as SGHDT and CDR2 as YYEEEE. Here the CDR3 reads CASSLRSGGGGTDTQYF. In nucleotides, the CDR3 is TGTGCCAGCAGCTTGCGGAGCGGGGGCGGGGGCACAGATACGCAGTATTTT.

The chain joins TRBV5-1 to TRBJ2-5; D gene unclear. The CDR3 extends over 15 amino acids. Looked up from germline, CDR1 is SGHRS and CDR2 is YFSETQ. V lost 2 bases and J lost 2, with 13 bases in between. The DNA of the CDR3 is TGCGCCAGCAGCTTTGACGGGCAGACTCAAGAGACCCAGTACTTC. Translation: CASSFDGQTQETQYF.

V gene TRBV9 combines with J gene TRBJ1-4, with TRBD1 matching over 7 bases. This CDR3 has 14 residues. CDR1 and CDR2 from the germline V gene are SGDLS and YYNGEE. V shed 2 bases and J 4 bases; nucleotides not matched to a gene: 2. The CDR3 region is CASSVSGGNEKLFF. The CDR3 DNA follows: TGTGCCAGCAGCGTGTCAGGGGGTAATGAAAAACTGTTTTTT.

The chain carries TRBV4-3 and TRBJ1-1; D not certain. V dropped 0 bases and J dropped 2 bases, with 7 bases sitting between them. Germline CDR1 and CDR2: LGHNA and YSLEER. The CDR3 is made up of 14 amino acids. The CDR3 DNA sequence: TGCGCCAGCAGCCAAGACGTAGGAAACACTGAAGCTTTCTTT. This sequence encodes CASSQDVGNTEAFF.

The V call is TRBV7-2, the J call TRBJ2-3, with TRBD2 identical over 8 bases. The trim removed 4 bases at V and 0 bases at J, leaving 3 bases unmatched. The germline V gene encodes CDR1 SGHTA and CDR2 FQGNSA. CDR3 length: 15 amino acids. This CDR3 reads CASSSGRGSTDTQYF. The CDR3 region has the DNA TGTGCCAGCAGCTCCGGGAGGGGGAGCACAGATACGCAGTATTTT.

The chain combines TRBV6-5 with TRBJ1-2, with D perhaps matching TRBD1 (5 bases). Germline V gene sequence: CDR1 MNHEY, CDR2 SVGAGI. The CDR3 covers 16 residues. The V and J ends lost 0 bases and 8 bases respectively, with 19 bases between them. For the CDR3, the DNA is TGTGCCAGCAGTTACTCCCTCGTGGCAGGGCAGGAAGGCTACACCTTC. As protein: CASSYSLVAGQEGYTF.

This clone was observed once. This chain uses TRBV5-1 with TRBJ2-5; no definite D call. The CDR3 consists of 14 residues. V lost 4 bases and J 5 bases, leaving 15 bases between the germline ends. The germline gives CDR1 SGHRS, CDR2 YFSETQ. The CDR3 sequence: CASSDSDVGETQYF. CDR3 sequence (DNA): TGCGCCAGCAGCGATTCGGACGTGGGGGAGACCCAGTACTTC.

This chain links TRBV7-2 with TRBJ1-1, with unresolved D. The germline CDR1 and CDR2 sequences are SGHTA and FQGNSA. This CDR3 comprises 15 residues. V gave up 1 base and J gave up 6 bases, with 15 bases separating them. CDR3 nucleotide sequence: TGTGCCAGCAGCTTAGTAATCGGTGGGATAGCTGAAGCTTTCTTT. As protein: CASSLVIGGIAEAFF.

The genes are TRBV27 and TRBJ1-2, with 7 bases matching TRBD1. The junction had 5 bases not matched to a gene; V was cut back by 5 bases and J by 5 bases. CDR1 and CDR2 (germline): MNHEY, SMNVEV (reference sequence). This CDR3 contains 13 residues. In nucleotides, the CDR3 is TGTGCCAGCAGTATCCGGACAGGATATGGCTACACCTTC. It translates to CASSIRTGYGYTF.

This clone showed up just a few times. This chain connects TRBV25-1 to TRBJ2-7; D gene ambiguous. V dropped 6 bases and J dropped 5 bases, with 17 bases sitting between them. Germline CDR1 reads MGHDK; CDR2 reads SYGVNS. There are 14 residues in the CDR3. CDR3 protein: CASSPSRAGHEQYF. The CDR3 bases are TGTGCCAGCAGCCCTTCAAGGGCTGGCCACGAGCAGTACTTC.

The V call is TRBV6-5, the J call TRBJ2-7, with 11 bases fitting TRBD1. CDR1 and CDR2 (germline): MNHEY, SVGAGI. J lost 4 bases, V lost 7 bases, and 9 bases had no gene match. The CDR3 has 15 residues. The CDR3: CASKKTGTGGYEQYF. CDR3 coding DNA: TGTGCCAGCAAAAAAACCGGGACAGGGGGTTACGAGCAGTACTTC.

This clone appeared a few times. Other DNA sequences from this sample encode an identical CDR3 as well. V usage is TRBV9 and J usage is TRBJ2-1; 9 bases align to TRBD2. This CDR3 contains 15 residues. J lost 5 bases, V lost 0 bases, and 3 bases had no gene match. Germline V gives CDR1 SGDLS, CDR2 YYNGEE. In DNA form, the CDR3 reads TGTGCCAGCAGCGTAGGACTAGCGGTTAACAATGAGCAGTTCTTC. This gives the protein CASSVGLAVNNEQFF.